This T cell receptor (beta chain) was sequenced during a study of response to subunit inactivated influenza vaccine. The study's findings and limits: Seasonal influenza vaccination, on each occasion, was suggested by the authors to recruit few new T cells.

TCRdb itself ran the RT-PCR reads through MiXCR, one entry per CDR3 protein. The table has under 800,000 distinct CDR3 sequences, more than 11% seen once; the top ten hold 6.5% to 8.5%. Worth noting for this clonotype: The antigen is unknown.

V shed 6 bases and J shed 0 bases, with 18 bases lying between them. The germline V gene encodes CDR1 DFQATT and CDR2 SNEGSKA (reference sequence). This CDR3 region has 15 residues. Here the sequenced sample was PBMCs from blood, taken around two weeks before vaccination. The chain is built from TRBV20-1 and TRBJ2-7; either TRBD1 or TRBD2 may supply D (5 bases each). The clonotype originates from a man aged 50-59 years who received an inactivated influenza vaccine. Here the CDR3 DNA reads TGCAGTGCCGTCCTCTTCGCAGGGACCTCCTACGAGCAGTACTTC. This gives the protein CSAVLFAGTSYEQYF.